The 24 T cell receptor beta chains below were found in one sample sequenced in a study of blood T cells in healthy people across ages. A sample-barcoded 5' primer and a J-beta primer mix were used in a second PCR of roughly 7 to 11 cycles. From the 5' RACE reads, TCRdb called clonotypes with MiXCR, one entry per CDR3 protein. The data show 1.5 million to 2 million distinct CDR3 sequences, 28% seen once. The sample taken for sequencing was blood. The receptors stem from a young woman in good health.

Many counts were recorded for this clonotype. The chain carries TRBV12-3 or TRBV12-4 and TRBJ2-7, with D possibly matching TRBD2 (6 bases). This CDR3 spans 13 amino acids. The V and J ends lost 7 bases and 7 bases respectively, with 17 bases between them. The CDR3 DNA reads TGTGCCAGCATGATTCTAGCGCCGGAAGAGCAGTACTTC. Translated, it gives CASMILAPEEQYF.

This chain connects TRBV10-1 to TRBJ2-5; TRBD1 agrees at 12 bases. J was trimmed by 3 bases and V by 4 bases; bases with no gene match: 6. This CDR3 comprises 16 residues. CDR1 is WNHNN and CDR2 is SYGVQD in the germline V gene (reference sequence). The CDR3 nucleotides read TGCGCCAGCAGTGCGCCGGGACAGGGGGCGAAAGAGACCCAGTACTTC. Amino acids: CASSAPGQGAKETQYF.

This clonotype came up a few times. J is TRBJ2-3 and V is TRBV19; D is unresolved. The germline V gene has CDR1 LNHDA and CDR2 SQIVND (reference sequence). The CDR3 is made up of 13 amino acids. The V and J ends lost 5 bases and 5 bases respectively, with 11 bases between them. The DNA for the CDR3 is TGTGCCAGTAGTCCTAACGGTGGAGATACGCAGTATTTT. This translates into CASSPNGGDTQYF.

This clonotype has more than one count but fewer than ten. The chain joins TRBV3-1 to TRBJ2-1, with D unresolved. V shed 5 bases and J shed 5 bases, with 16 bases lying between them. The V gene's germline CDR1 is LGHDT and CDR2 YNNKEL (reference sequence). The CDR3 totals 15 residues. CDR3 sequence (DNA): TGTGCCAGCAGCACCTCGGATATACCCAACAATGAGCAGTTCTTC. Translated: CASSTSDIPNNEQFF.

About this clonotype: A much larger clone differs by one base, so this may be a read error. The chain links TRBV6-5 to TRBJ2-4, with D perhaps matching TRBD1 or TRBD2 (6 bases each). The better agreement between TRBJ2-7 and the DNA end casts doubt on the J call. The germline V gene has CDR1 MNHEY and CDR2 SVGAGI. The CDR3 totals 15 residues. CDR3 sequence: CASSYGTRRDYEQYV. The CDR3 DNA reads TGTGCCAGCAGTTACGGGACAAGGCGGGACTACGAGCAGTACGTC.

This clonotype was found many times. The chain has TRBV7-2 and TRBJ1-2; D is uncertain. The germline CDR1 and CDR2 sequences are SGHTA and FQGNSA. The CDR3 has 12 amino acids. V lost 3 bases and J lost 8, with 10 bases in between. The CDR3 bases are TGTGCCAGCAGCTTCGGTTTTGAGGGCTACACCTTC. It codes for CASSFGFEGYTF.

The table lists this clonotype with a few counts. The rearrangement links TRBV29-1 to TRBJ2-2; D call uncertain. V was pared by 3 bases and J by 4 bases, with 9 bases between. Germline CDR1 is SQVTM and CDR2 is ANQGSEA. This CDR3 has 13 amino acids. In DNA, the CDR3 is TGCAGCGTTGATGGTGTACTCACCGGGGAGCTGTTTTTT. This encodes CSVDGVLTGELFF.

This clonotype was recorded a few times. The chain couples TRBV5-1 to TRBJ1-4, with a possible D match to TRBD1 (5 bases). Germline CDR1 is SGHRS and CDR2 is YFSETQ. The CDR3 is 15 amino acids. V was cut by 9 bases and J by 4 bases, with 19 bases left in between. The CDR3: CATTATGALNEKLFF. In DNA, the CDR3 is TGCGCCACCACGGCAACAGGAGCGCTTAATGAAAAACTGTTTTTT.

The chain combines TRBV25-1 with TRBJ1-5; unclear D gene. The V gene's germline CDR1 is MGHDK and CDR2 SYGVNS. V gave up 1 base and J gave up 3 bases, with 7 bases separating them. CDR3 length: 14 amino acids. The CDR3 DNA reads TGTGCCAGCAGTGAATCCGGGCCCAATCAGCCCCAGCATTTT. Protein product: CASSESGPNQPQHF. The full variable domain, completed using reference TRBV25-1 and TRBJ1-5, is EADIYQTPRYLVIGTGKKITLECSQTMGHDKMYWYQQDPGMELHLIHYSYGVNSTEKGDLSSESTVSRIRTEHFPLTLESARPSHTSQYLCASSESGPNQPQHFGDGTRLSIL.

As regards this clonotype: A much larger clone is a single base away; this may be a read error. The gene calls are TRBV29-1 and TRBJ2-7; D not certain. V was pared by 4 bases and J by 7 bases, with 20 bases between. Germline loops: CDR1 SQVTM, CDR2 ANQGSEA. This CDR3 comprises 14 residues. Written as DNA, the CDR3 is TGCAGCGTTGCCCGACTCATTGACCCATTGGAGCAGTACTTC. Translated, it gives CSVARLIDPLEQYF.

For this clonotype: A much larger clone sits a single nucleotide away, making a read error possible. The chain has TRBV7-2 and TRBJ2-7; the D gene is possibly TRBD1 (6 bases). The germline V gene has CDR1 SGHTA and CDR2 FQGNSA. Trimming shortened V by 5 bases and J by 2 bases, and 16 bases separated the two germline ends. The CDR3 has 15 residues. The CDR3 reads CASSRAGAGAYEQYF. DNA for the CDR3: TGTGCCAGCAGCCGGGCCGGGGCAGGGGCCTACGAGCAGTACTTC.

The chain links TRBV7-9 to TRBJ2-1; possibly TRBD2 for D (5 bases). Trimming shortened V by 8 bases and J by 7 bases, and 15 bases separated the two germline ends. The CDR3 spans 13 residues. From germline, CDR1 is SEHNR and CDR2 FQNEAQ (reference sequence). The CDR3 loop is CASRRTCVNEQFF. DNA for the CDR3: TGTGCCAGCCGAAGGACTTGCGTGAATGAGCAGTTCTTC.

The rearrangement joins TRBV20-1 to TRBJ2-2; no clear D gene. V shed 5 bases and J shed 2 bases, with 12 bases lying between them. CDR1 DFQATT and CDR2 SNEGSKA come from the germline V gene (reference sequence). This CDR3 contains 14 residues. The DNA of the CDR3 is TGCAGTGCTCCAAGGGTCTTTAACACCGGGGAGCTGTTTTTT. It translates to CSAPRVFNTGELFF.

Regarding this clonotype: Since a much larger clone is just one base distant, this may be a read error. The rearrangement links TRBV20-1 to TRBJ2-7; the match to TRBD1 covers 7 bases. The J call may be faulty, since TRBJ2-5 better matches the DNA end. The CDR3 length is 13 residues. Per germline, CDR1 DFQATT and CDR2 SNEGSKA (reference sequence). CDR3 amino acids: CSAREQGKETQYF. The CDR3 nucleotides read TGCAGTGCTAGAGAACAGGGGAAAGAGACCCAGTACTTC.

The V call is TRBV27, the J call TRBJ2-7; 7 bases are shared with TRBD1. Germline CDR1 MNHEY, CDR2 SMNVEV (reference sequence). This CDR3 comprises 15 residues. Trimming removed 5 bases from V and 2 bases from J; junction bases left unmatched: 9. The CDR3 DNA reads TGTGCCAGCAGTCTACAGGGGATATTGCCCTACGAGCAGTACTTC. Amino acid sequence: CASSLQGILPYEQYF.

The chain is built from TRBV6-5 and TRBJ2-1; possible D gene TRBD2, 6 bases. The CDR3 length is 13 residues. Trimming took off 6 bases at V and 13 bases at J, with 19 bases between the two ends. Germline loops: CDR1 MNHEY, CDR2 SVGAGI. CDR3 sequence reads: CASRQSGGKTQFF. The CDR3, as DNA: TGTGCCAGCAGACAGTCGGGCGGGAAGACCCAGTTCTTC.

The rearrangement links TRBV20-1 to TRBJ2-1, with unresolved D. The CDR3 is made up of 15 amino acids. Per the germline V gene, CDR1 is DFQATT and CDR2 is SNEGSKA (reference sequence). The CDR3 spells CSTGVARRIYNEQFF. CDR3 nucleotide sequence: TGCAGCACCGGCGTGGCTAGACGAATTTACAATGAGCAGTTCTTC.

This sequence joins TRBV20-1 and TRBJ2-7; D is perhaps TRBD1 (6 bases). The CDR3 contains 13 residues. The V and J ends lost 6 bases and 3 bases respectively, with 15 bases between them. Germline V gene lookup returns CDR1 DFQATT and CDR2 SNEGSKA (reference sequence). CDR3 region: CSATRGIRYEQYF. The CDR3 bases are TGCAGTGCAACCAGGGGAATTCGCTACGAGCAGTACTTC.

The V call is TRBV7-2, the J call TRBJ2-3; D may match TRBD1 or TRBD2 (5 bases each). V dropped 3 bases and J dropped 6 bases, with 13 bases sitting between them. The CDR3 has 14 amino acids. Germline V gene sequence: CDR1 SGHTA, CDR2 FQGNSA. In DNA, the CDR3 is TGTGCCAGCAGCTTCGGGGCCCAGTCGGATACGCAGTATTTT. It specifies CASSFGAQSDTQYF.

V usage is TRBV20-1 and J usage is TRBJ2-3, with 12 bases identical to TRBD2. The CDR3 is 19 amino acids. Germline CDR1 reads DFQATT; CDR2 reads SNEGSKA (reference sequence). J lost 1 base, V lost 5 bases, and 16 bases had no gene match. The CDR3 DNA follows: TGCAGTGCTCTCGGCTGGGCTAGCGGGGGGGCAAGCGGCACAGATACGCAGTATTTT. Translated, it gives CSALGWASGGASGTDTQYF.

This clonotype has only a few counts. This chain uses TRBV20-1 with TRBJ2-1; tentatively, D is TRBD2 (6 bases). Germline V lookup: CDR1 DFQATT, CDR2 SNEGSKA (reference sequence). CDR3 length: 15 residues. The ends were cut back, 0 bases at V and 0 bases at J, with 9 bases in the middle. CDR3 sequence (DNA): TGCAGTGCTAGAGATCGGGAGAGCTCCTACAATGAGCAGTTCTTC. Translation gives CSARDRESSYNEQFF.

The V gene is TRBV29-1, the J gene TRBJ1-1; TRBD1 matches at 7 bases. The CDR3 is made up of 15 amino acids. Germline V gene lookup returns CDR1 SQVTM and CDR2 ANQGSEA. Germline trimming cut 1 base from V and 5 bases from J; bases unmatched to any gene: 10. The CDR3 loop reads CSVEALGRGRTEAFF. CDR3 sequence (DNA): TGCAGCGTTGAAGCTTTAGGCAGGGGGAGGACTGAAGCTTTCTTT. Full variable domain (rest looked up from reference TRBV29-1 and TRBJ1-1): SAVISQKPSRDICQRGTSLTIQCQVDSQVTMMFWYRQQPGQSLTLIATANQGSEATYESGFVIDKFPISRPNLTFSTLTVSNMSPEDSSIYLCSVEALGRGRTEAFFGQGTRLTVV.

This clonotype was seen a few times. The chain uses TRBV3-1 and TRBJ2-1; D unresolved. CDR3 length: 16 residues. Deletions cut 6 bases from V and 0 bases from J, with 15 bases between. The germline CDR1 and CDR2 sequences are LGHDT and YNNKEL (reference sequence). DNA for the CDR3: TGTGCCAGCAGTTTTAGGGCGCCGAGCTCCTACAATGAGCAGTTCTTC. Its protein product is CASSFRAPSSYNEQFF.

For this clonotype: A much bigger clone sits one base away, suggesting this may be a read error. V gene TRBV5-1 combines with J gene TRBJ2-4, with 8 bases aligning to TRBD1. This CDR3 contains 14 residues. The J segment lost 13 bases and the V segment lost 4 bases, leaving 13 bases of the junction unmatched. The germline CDR1 and CDR2 sequences are SGHRS and YFSETQ. The CDR3 nucleotides read TGCGCCAGCAGCACGACAGGGGTCACCTACGGGCAGTACTTC. Protein: CASSTTGVTYGQYF.